This TCR beta chain derives from a study of cytomegalovirus exposure and HLA in healthy donors. The study sampled nominally healthy donors, though unrecorded immune exposures were likely. This CDR3 is 13 amino acids long. V lost 4 bases to trimming and J lost 7 bases, with 11 bases between them. Germline V gives CDR1 SGDLS, CDR2 YYNGEE. General study results and limits: The study listed 164 cytomegalovirus-associated TCR beta chains. In a later analysis, specific HLA alleles were associated with under 20,000 TCR beta sequences at a 0.05 false discovery rate.

A remark on this clone: What it binds is unknown.

Primers for the PCR totalled 60 Vbeta and 13 Jbeta. TCRdb's copy holds only in-frame clones and misses some; the assay was immunoSEQ multiplex PCR. This sample has 150,000 to 200,000 clones, with around 88% found just once. The specimen sequenced was PBMCs. The TCR comes from a man between 40 and 49 years old in good health and CMV-seropositive. The chain carries TRBV9 and TRBJ2-2, with a possible D match to TRBD2 (6 bases). CDR3 protein: CASSFSTSGELFF. Here the CDR3 DNA reads TGTGCCAGCAGCTTTTCGACTAGCGGGGAGCTGTTTTTT.